This is a list of T cell receptor beta chains from one sample in a study of T cell responses to AZD1222 COVID-19 vaccine. Measured with immunoSEQ multiplex PCR; TCRdb has only the in-frame clones, and not every one. The table lists about 120,000 clones, 85% to 90% of them singletons. Sequenced material: peripheral blood, taken on day 0 of AZD1222 vaccination. Receptors originate from an adult in good health. CDR3s include the opening cysteine and the closing phenylalanine or tryptophan. The D gene is left open where the match is weak. The listing skips clone size in some rows; elsewhere it reads once, few, many or a size class.

d_gene: NA; j_gene: TRBJ1-1; abundance: NA; v_gene: TRBV7-3; CDR3nt: TGTGCCAGCAGCTTAACCGGGGCCATGAACACTGAAGCTTTCTTT; CDR3aa: CASSLTGAMNTEAFF
d_gene: NA; j_gene: TRBJ2-1; abundance: NA; v_gene: TRBV19; CDR3nt: TGTGCCAGTAGTATAGATGTCTACCTCCTTAGCGAGCAGTTCTTC; CDR3aa: CASSIDVYLLSEQFF
d_gene: NA; j_gene: TRBJ1-1; abundance: NA; v_gene: TRBV7-2; CDR3nt: TGTGCCACCAAGGGGGTCTACGGGAACACTGAAGCTTTCTTT; CDR3aa: CATKGVYGNTEAFF
d_gene: NA; j_gene: TRBJ1-1; abundance: few; v_gene: TRBV4-1; CDR3nt: TGCGCCAGCAGCCAACAGCCCCAGGGTCTAACTGAAGCTTTCTTT; CDR3aa: CASSQQPQGLTEAFF
d_gene: NA; j_gene: TRBJ2-1; abundance: NA; v_gene: TRBV7-3; CDR3nt: TGTGCCAGCAGCTTAAACGGTGAGCAGTTCTTC; CDR3aa: CASSLNGEQFF
d_gene: NA; j_gene: TRBJ1-2; abundance: NA; v_gene: TRBV9; CDR3nt: TGTGCCAGCAGCGTAGTGGGGGGTGTTGGCTACACCTTC; CDR3aa: CASSVVGGVGYTF
d_gene: NA; j_gene: TRBJ2-1; abundance: NA; v_gene: TRBV27; CDR3nt: TGTGCCAGCACTAGGGCCAGCGGGAATGAGCAGTTCTTC; CDR3aa: CASTRASGNEQFF
d_gene: TRBD1; j_gene: TRBJ1-2; abundance: NA; v_gene: TRBV19; CDR3nt: TGTGCCAGTAGTATCGCAAAAGGGATCCGGGACAGGCCGATCTATGGCTACACCTTC; CDR3aa: CASSIAKGIRDRPIYGYTF
d_gene: TRBD1; j_gene: TRBJ1-5; abundance: NA; v_gene: TRBV6-5; CDR3nt: TGTGCCAGCAGTACCCTCGGACAGGGCGGCCAGCCCCAGCATTTT; CDR3aa: CASSTLGQGGQPQHF
d_gene: TRBD1; j_gene: TRBJ2-5; abundance: NA; v_gene: TRBV11-2; CDR3nt: TGTGCCAGCGCGTCCGGGACAGGATCAGAGACCCAGTACTTC; CDR3aa: CASASGTGSETQYF
d_gene: NA; j_gene: TRBJ1-5; abundance: few; v_gene: TRBV20-1; CDR3nt: TGCAGTGCTAGTTCGGGAAATCAGCCCCAGCATTTT; CDR3aa: CSASSGNQPQHF
d_gene: NA; j_gene: TRBJ2-5; abundance: NA; v_gene: TRBV9; CDR3nt: TGTGCCAGCAGCGATGTGGGGTTGGAGACCCAGTACTTC; CDR3aa: CASSDVGLETQYF
d_gene: TRBD2; j_gene: TRBJ2-3; abundance: few; v_gene: TRBV29-1; CDR3nt: TGCAGCGTCACTAGCGGGGGCCATAGCACAGATACGCAGTATTTT; CDR3aa: CSVTSGGHSTDTQYF
d_gene: NA; j_gene: TRBJ2-3; abundance: NA; v_gene: TRBV30; CDR3nt: TGTGCCTGGAGTATCCAGTATAGCACAGATACGCAGTATTTT; CDR3aa: CAWSIQYSTDTQYF
d_gene: NA; j_gene: TRBJ1-1; abundance: NA; v_gene: TRBV7-3; CDR3nt: TGTGCCAGCGGAAGTAATGTGAACACTGAAGCTTTCTTT; CDR3aa: CASGSNVNTEAFF
d_gene: NA; j_gene: TRBJ1-1; abundance: NA; v_gene: TRBV28; CDR3nt: TGTGCCAGCAAACAACATGGCGCTGAAGCTTTCTTT; CDR3aa: CASKQHGAEAFF
d_gene: NA; j_gene: TRBJ2-7; abundance: once; v_gene: TRBV15; CDR3nt: TGTGCCACCAGCAGAGACCTTAGCGGAAGGTCGATCTACGAGCAGTACTTC; CDR3aa: CATSRDLSGRSIYEQYF
d_gene: NA; j_gene: TRBJ1-2; abundance: NA; v_gene: TRBV13; CDR3nt: TGTGCCAGCAGCTTAGGGGGCACTAGTGGCTACACCTTC; CDR3aa: CASSLGGTSGYTF
d_gene: NA; j_gene: TRBJ1-1; abundance: NA; v_gene: TRBV6-4; CDR3nt: TGTGCCAGCAGTGAAGAGGGTAACACTGAAGCTTTCTTT; CDR3aa: CASSEEGNTEAFF
d_gene: NA; j_gene: TRBJ1-6; abundance: NA; v_gene: TRBV28; CDR3nt: TGTGCCAGCAGTGAAACCGGGGGGATAAATTCACCCCTCCACTTT; CDR3aa: CASSETGGINSPLHF
d_gene: NA; j_gene: TRBJ1-1; abundance: NA; v_gene: TRBV7-9; CDR3nt: TGTGCCAGCAGCTTCGTCGAAGACACTGAAGCTTTCTTT; CDR3aa: CASSFVEDTEAFF
d_gene: NA; j_gene: TRBJ2-7; abundance: NA; v_gene: TRBV3-1/TRBV3-2; CDR3nt: TGTGCCAGCAGCTCTCCCTACGAGCAGTACTTC; CDR3aa: CASSSPYEQYF
d_gene: TRBD2; j_gene: TRBJ2-2; abundance: few; v_gene: TRBV5-1; CDR3nt: TGCGCCAGCAGCTTGAGCTCTAGCGGGAGCACCGGGGAGCTGTTTTTT; CDR3aa: CASSLSSSGSTGELFF
d_gene: TRBD1; j_gene: TRBJ1-1; abundance: NA; v_gene: TRBV5-4; CDR3nt: TGTGCCAGCAGCTTAACAGGGGGGGAAAGGGAAGCTTTCTTT; CDR3aa: CASSLTGGEREAFF
d_gene: NA; j_gene: TRBJ1-4; abundance: NA; v_gene: TRBV21-1; CDR3nt: TGTGCCAGCGGACACACCGGAAGAGATGAAAAACTGTTTTTT; CDR3aa: CASGHTGRDEKLFF
d_gene: TRBD1; j_gene: TRBJ2-2; abundance: NA; v_gene: TRBV6-2/TRBV6-3; CDR3nt: TGTGCCAGCAGTTCCACCCGTCAAGGGGGCAACACCGGGGAGCTGTTTTTT; CDR3aa: CASSSTRQGGNTGELFF
d_gene: NA; j_gene: TRBJ1-2; abundance: NA; v_gene: TRBV28; CDR3nt: TGTGCCAGCAAACCGTCGTTGGGGGGGTATGGCTACACCTTC; CDR3aa: CASKPSLGGYGYTF
d_gene: TRBD1; j_gene: TRBJ1-2; abundance: NA; v_gene: TRBV3-1/TRBV3-2; CDR3nt: TGTGCCAGCAGCCTCCAAGGGACAGATGGCCTCACCTTC; CDR3aa: CASSLQGTDGLTF
d_gene: NA; j_gene: TRBJ1-1; abundance: NA; v_gene: TRBV30; CDR3nt: TGTGCCTGGAGCGCAGGGTGGACTGAAGCTTTCTTT; CDR3aa: CAWSAGWTEAFF
d_gene: NA; j_gene: TRBJ1-2; abundance: NA; v_gene: TRBV27; CDR3nt: TGTGCCAGCACCTCTAGGGCAGGGAGCTATGGCTACACCTTC; CDR3aa: CASTSRAGSYGYTF
d_gene: NA; j_gene: TRBJ1-2; abundance: once; v_gene: TRBV6-7; CDR3nt: TGTGCCAGCAGACGCGGAAGCTATGGCTACACCTTC; CDR3aa: CASRRGSYGYTF
d_gene: TRBD2; j_gene: TRBJ2-1; abundance: NA; v_gene: TRBV5-1; CDR3nt: TGCGCCAGCAGCTTGGGGCCCCAGGCGGGGGACTACAATGAGCAGTTCTTC; CDR3aa: CASSLGPQAGDYNEQFF
d_gene: NA; j_gene: TRBJ1-3; abundance: NA; v_gene: TRBV7-9; CDR3nt: TGTGCCAGCAGCCTATCCTCACAGGCTGGAAACACCATATATTTT; CDR3aa: CASSLSSQAGNTIYF
d_gene: NA; j_gene: TRBJ2-2; abundance: NA; v_gene: TRBV10-3; CDR3nt: TGTGCCATCAGTGAGTCGGGCAACACCGGGGAGCTGTTTTTT; CDR3aa: CAISESGNTGELFF
d_gene: NA; j_gene: TRBJ2-7; abundance: NA; v_gene: TRBV18; CDR3nt: TGTGCCAGCTCACCGGTAGCGGAGCAATACGAGCAGTACTTC; CDR3aa: CASSPVAEQYEQYF
d_gene: NA; j_gene: TRBJ1-1; abundance: NA; v_gene: TRBV12-5; CDR3nt: TGTGCTAGTGGTTTGGTACGGTCGAACACTGAAGCTTTCTTT; CDR3aa: CASGLVRSNTEAFF
d_gene: TRBD1; j_gene: TRBJ1-6; abundance: NA; v_gene: TRBV9; CDR3nt: TGTGCCAGCAGCGTCCGGGACAGCTTGAATTCACCCCTCCACTTT; CDR3aa: CASSVRDSLNSPLHF
d_gene: NA; j_gene: TRBJ2-3; abundance: NA; v_gene: TRBV30; CDR3nt: TGTGCCTGGAGGGCTGTTATAACTGGTACGCAGTATTTT; CDR3aa: CAWRAVITGTQYF
d_gene: TRBD2; j_gene: TRBJ2-2; abundance: NA; v_gene: TRBV19; CDR3nt: TGTGCCAGTAGTAGCGTAGCGGGATTGAACACCGGGGAGCTGTTTTTT; CDR3aa: CASSSVAGLNTGELFF
d_gene: NA; j_gene: TRBJ1-2; abundance: NA; v_gene: TRBV6-1; CDR3nt: TGTGCCAGCAGTGAACAGGCAGGGTCTGGCTACACCTTC; CDR3aa: CASSEQAGSGYTF